The 3 T cell receptor beta chains given below trace back to one sample, sequenced in a study of control samples from healthy donors and cancer patients. Generated by immunoSEQ multiplex PCR, the TCRdb table keeps only in-frame clones and is missing some. The table has approximately 100,000 clones, around nine tenths seen once; the top ten hold approximately 15%. The source material was blood. The receptors stem from a woman aged 50 to 65 in good health.

The chain combines TRBV11-1 with TRBJ2-1, with D unresolved. Germline V CDR1 and CDR2: SGHAT, FQDESV (reference sequence). The length of the CDR3 is 13 residues. The germline V and J ends were trimmed by 1 base and 5 bases, with 6 bases remaining between them. CDR3 residues: CASSLVRDNEQFF. The CDR3 DNA is TGTGCCAGCAGCTTAGTCCGGGACAATGAGCAGTTCTTC.

The rearrangement uses TRBV2 and TRBJ2-7; no reliable D call. V was trimmed by 3 bases and J by 6 bases, leaving 3 bases between them. The CDR3 runs 10 residues. Germline V gene lookup returns CDR1 SNHLY and CDR2 FYNNEI. As DNA, the CDR3 is TGTGCCAGCAGTGACCTCGAGCAGTACTTC. This codes for CASSDLEQYF.

V gene TRBV5-4 combines with J gene TRBJ1-2, with TRBD1 as a possible D gene (6 bases). Trimming removed 2 bases from V and 5 bases from J, with 13 bases in between. Germline CDR1 is SGHNT and CDR2 is YYREEE (reference sequence). This CDR3 spans 14 amino acids. The CDR3 nucleotides read TGTGCCAGCAGCTTCACGGGGGCAAAATATGGCTACACCTTC. Encoded protein: CASSFTGAKYGYTF.